Listed below are T cell receptor beta chains from one sample, sequenced in a study of spatial heterogeneity in lung cancer. TCRdb re-called the 5' RACE reads through MiXCR, storing one row per CDR3 protein. The table lists about 50,000 distinct CDR3 sequences, less than 8.5% of them singletons. The sample here was PBMCs, taken at surgery. The receptors originated from a female donor with early-stage non-small cell lung cancer. Both conserved end residues are part of each CDR3. D genes are given only for firm matches. Not every row has a clone size; where given, it reads once, few, many or a size class.

>TRBD1|TRBJ1-4|TRBV27|-
CASRQQGIGEKLFF
TGTGCCAGCAGACAACAGGGGATTGGTGAAAAACTGTTTTTT
>-|TRBJ1-1|TRBV2|few
CASSLVQSSTEAFF
TGTGCCAGCAGTCTGGTACAGTCTAGCACTGAAGCTTTCTTT
>TRBD2|TRBJ2-1|TRBV7-2|-
CASSLVLAGYNEQFF
TGTGCCAGCAGCTTGGTACTAGCGGGGTACAATGAGCAGTTCTTC
>-|TRBJ2-3|TRBV20-1|few
CSARVRTPTDTQYF
TGCAGTGCTAGAGTCCGGACGCCCACAGATACGCAGTATTTT
>-|TRBJ1-6|TRBV7-8|-
CASSFRDSQTRRTLHF
TGTGCCAGCAGCTTTCGGGACTCGCAGACGAGGAGGACCCTCCACTTT
>TRBD2|TRBJ2-5|TRBV20-1|many
CSASRLAGTGETQYF
TGCAGTGCTTCTCGACTAGCGGGGACAGGGGAGACCCAGTACTTC
>-|TRBJ2-5|TRBV18|many
CASSPKGFQETQYF
TGTGCCAGCTCACCAAAAGGGTTTCAAGAGACCCAGTACTTC
>-|TRBJ1-2|TRBV7-9|-
CASSPRGDWIYGYTF
TGTGCCAGCAGTCCCCGTGGGGATTGGATCTATGGCTACACCTTC
>-|TRBJ1-4|TRBV6-6|few
CASRRAGSNEKLFF
TGTGCCAGCCGACGGGCAGGGAGTAACGAAAAACTGTTTTTT
>TRBD2|TRBJ2-2|TRBV20-1|-
CSARISLAGGGTGELFF
TGCAGTGCTAGAATCTCCCTAGCGGGGGGAGGTACCGGGGAGCTGTTTTTT
>-|TRBJ2-1|TRBV12-3/TRBV12-4|-
CAGSLRGWGNEQFF
TGTGCCGGCAGTTTAAGGGGCTGGGGCAATGAGCAGTTCTTC
>-|TRBJ1-6|TRBV20-1|few
CSARIRGPPNSPLHF
TGCAGTGCCCGCATTAGAGGGCCTCCGAATTCACCCCTCCACTTT
>-|TRBJ2-6|TRBV7-2|-
CASSLAISGANVLTF
TGTGCCAGCAGCTTAGCGATCTCTGGGGCCAACGTCCTGACTTTC
>TRBD1|TRBJ1-1|TRBV30|many
CALRKGAGTEAFF
TGTGCCCTGAGAAAGGGGGCAGGAACTGAAGCTTTCTTT
>-|TRBJ2-3|TRBV7-8|-
CASSPEGGGWLDTQYF
TGTGCCAGCAGCCCTGAGGGGGGGGGATGGTTGGATACGCAGTATTTT
>-|TRBJ1-2|TRBV6-6|few
CASRGLAHYGYTF
TGTGCCAGCCGTGGTCTTGCCCACTATGGCTACACCTTC
>-|TRBJ1-2|TRBV7-9|-
CASSLDTKGTF
TGTGCCAGCAGCCTTGATACCAAGGGCACCTTC
>TRBD1|TRBJ1-2|TRBV2|few
CASSENRGGSYGYTF
TGTGCCAGCAGTGAAAACAGGGGAGGAAGCTATGGCTACACCTTC
>TRBD2|TRBJ2-5|TRBV4-3|few
CASSQAPTSEGETQYF
TGCGCCAGCAGCCAAGCCCCGACTAGCGAAGGGGAGACCCAGTACTTC
>-|TRBJ1-1|TRBV7-6|few
CASSLGAGTNTEAFF
TGTGCCAGCAGCTTGGGTGCAGGGACGAACACTGAAGCTTTCTTT
>-|TRBJ1-5|TRBV7-2|few
CASSWRDGTQPQHF
TGTGCCAGCAGCTGGAGGGACGGTACTCAGCCCCAGCATTTT
>-|TRBJ1-5|TRBV20-1|-
CSARGQGGHQPQHF
TGCAGTGCTAGAGGGCAGGGAGGACATCAGCCCCAGCATTTT
>TRBD2|TRBJ2-5|TRBV20-1|-
CSARDTRGGAGETQYF
TGCAGTGCTAGAGATACCCGGGGGGGGGCGGGAGAGACCCAGTACTTC
>TRBD1|TRBJ1-2|TRBV7-9|few
CAGGTDNYGYTF
TGTGCCGGAGGGACAGATAACTATGGCTACACCTTC
>TRBD1|TRBJ1-5|TRBV6-2/TRBV6-3|few
CASSFDRGENQPQHF
TGTGCCAGCAGTTTTGACAGGGGGGAAAATCAGCCCCAGCATTTT
>-|TRBJ2-3|TRBV4-3|many
CASSQDGGPDPTDTQYF
TGCGCCAGCAGCCAAGATGGTGGGCCGGACCCCACAGATACGCAGTATTTT
>-|TRBJ2-3|TRBV11-3|few
CASSLAGHRTDTQYF
TGTGCCAGCAGCTTAGCAGGACACCGCACAGATACGCAGTATTTT
>TRBD1|TRBJ2-7|TRBV11-3|many
CASSRPGQGLYEQYF
TGTGCCAGCAGCCGTCCGGGACAGGGCTTGTACGAGCAGTACTTC
>-|TRBJ2-7|TRBV7-9|-
CASSFSPYEQYF
TGTGCCAGCAGCTTCTCCCCCTACGAGCAGTACTTC
>-|TRBJ2-1|TRBV15|many
CATSRGGANEQFF
TGTGCCACCAGCAGAGGGGGGGCCAATGAGCAGTTCTTC
>-|TRBJ2-2|TRBV29-1|many
CSVSTTGTGELFF
TGCAGCGTTTCGACAACCGGCACCGGGGAGCTGTTTTTT
>-|TRBJ1-5|TRBV2|many
CASRSGTLSNQPQHF
TGTGCCAGCAGGAGCGGGACACTCAGCAATCAGCCCCAGCATTTT
>-|TRBJ2-2|TRBV4-3|few
CASSQGWGTGELFF
TGCGCCAGCAGCCAAGGATGGGGCACCGGGGAGCTGTTTTTT
>-|TRBJ2-3|TRBV14|-
CASSQDKLSRDTQYF
TGTGCCAGCAGCCAAGATAAGTTATCAAGAGATACGCAGTATTTT
>TRBD1|TRBJ1-2|TRBV19|few
CATWDRGPRGYTF
TGTGCCACCTGGGACAGGGGGCCTCGAGGCTACACCTTC
>-|TRBJ2-7|TRBV29-1|few
CSAGTRSYEQYF
TGCAGCGCAGGGACGAGGTCCTACGAGCAGTACTTC
>-|TRBJ1-3|TRBV9|-
CASSVSGVGNTIYF
TGTGCCAGCAGCGTATCGGGGGTCGGAAACACCATATATTTT
>-|TRBJ2-1|TRBV20-1|many
CSARAASETYNEQFF
TGCAGTGCTAGAGCGGCCTCTGAGACCTACAATGAGCAGTTCTTC
>-|TRBJ2-7|TRBV6-6|medium-sized
CAPSSSWARSSYEQYF
TGTGCCCCCTCCAGCTCATGGGCGAGGAGCTCCTACGAGCAGTACTTC
>TRBD1|TRBJ2-2|TRBV30|few
CAWSGTGPGGELFF
TGTGCCTGGAGTGGGACAGGGCCAGGGGGGGAGCTGTTTTTT
>TRBD1|TRBJ1-2|TRBV14|-
CASSPGGSYTF
TGTGCCAGCAGTCCAGGGGGTTCCTACACCTTC
>-|TRBJ2-7|TRBV20-1|many
CSAREGGQPYEQYF
TGCAGTGCTAGAGAGGGGGGACAGCCCTACGAGCAGTACTTC
>TRBD2|TRBJ2-3|TRBV10-2|-
CASRTSGGLDTQYF
TGCGCCAGTAGGACTAGCGGGGGACTCGATACGCAGTATTTT
>TRBD2|TRBJ2-1|TRBV20-1|many
CSAPSGGIYNEQFF
TGCAGTGCCCCTAGCGGGGGGATATACAATGAGCAGTTCTTC
>TRBD1|TRBJ1-5|TRBV30|few
CALGQGGNQPQHF
TGTGCCTTGGGACAGGGCGGAAATCAGCCCCAGCATTTT
>TRBD2|TRBJ2-3|TRBV6-5|-
CASSSSYSGGAADTQYF
TGTGCCAGCAGTTCCTCTTATAGCGGGGGGGCTGCAGATACGCAGTATTTT
>TRBD1|TRBJ1-6|TRBV7-6|many
CASSSGTGSNSPLHF
TGTGCCAGCAGCTCCGGGACAGGATCAAATTCACCCCTCCACTTT
>TRBD1|TRBJ1-4|TRBV25-1|few
CASSATGAVDGWAQKLFF
TGTGCCAGCAGTGCGACAGGGGCGGTCGACGGTTGGGCGCAAAAACTGTTTTTT